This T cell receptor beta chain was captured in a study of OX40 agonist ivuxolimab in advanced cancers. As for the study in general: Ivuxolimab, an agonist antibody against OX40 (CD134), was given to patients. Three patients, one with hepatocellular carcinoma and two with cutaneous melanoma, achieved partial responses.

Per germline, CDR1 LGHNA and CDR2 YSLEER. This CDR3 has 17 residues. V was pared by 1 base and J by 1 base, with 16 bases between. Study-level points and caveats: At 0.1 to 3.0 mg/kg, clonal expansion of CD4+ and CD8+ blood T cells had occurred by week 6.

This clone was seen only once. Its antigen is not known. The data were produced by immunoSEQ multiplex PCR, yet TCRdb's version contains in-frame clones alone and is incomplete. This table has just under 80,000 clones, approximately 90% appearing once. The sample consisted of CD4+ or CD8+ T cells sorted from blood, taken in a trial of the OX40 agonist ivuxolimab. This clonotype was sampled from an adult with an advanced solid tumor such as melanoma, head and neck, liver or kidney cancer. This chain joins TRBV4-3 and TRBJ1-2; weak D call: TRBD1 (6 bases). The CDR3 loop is CASSQVGLGAGNYGYTF. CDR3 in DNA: TGCGCCAGCAGCCAAGTGGGGCTGGGGGCTGGTAACTATGGCTACACCTTC.